Described below is a single T cell receptor (beta chain) sequence and its context. The record originates from a study of shared T cell receptors in the human thymus. Generated by immunoSEQ multiplex PCR, the TCRdb table keeps only in-frame clones and is missing some. The sample carries almost 550,000 clones, around three quarters recorded once. This CDR3 has 19 residues. Germline CDR1 reads MRHNA; CDR2 reads SNTAGT. V was pared by 0 bases and J by 1 base, with 14 bases of the junction left unmatched. These same records also appear under a second study, on human thymus T cells. That study adds: Infants served as donors; they were healthy and Finnish and were having corrective surgery for congenital heart defects. Corrective cardiac surgery supplied the resected thymus tissue. A high degree of thymic repertoire overlap among unrelated individuals was reported in related research.

This clonotype originated in a boy less than two years old with a congenital heart defect. Sequencing was done on a sample of thymocytes. The chain recombines TRBV6-4 with TRBJ1-2, with 7 bases matching TRBD1. CDR3 residues: CASSDSGAIRDRLNYGYTF. CDR3 bases: TGTGCCAGCAGTGACTCAGGGGCTATTCGGGACAGACTTAACTATGGCTACACCTTC.